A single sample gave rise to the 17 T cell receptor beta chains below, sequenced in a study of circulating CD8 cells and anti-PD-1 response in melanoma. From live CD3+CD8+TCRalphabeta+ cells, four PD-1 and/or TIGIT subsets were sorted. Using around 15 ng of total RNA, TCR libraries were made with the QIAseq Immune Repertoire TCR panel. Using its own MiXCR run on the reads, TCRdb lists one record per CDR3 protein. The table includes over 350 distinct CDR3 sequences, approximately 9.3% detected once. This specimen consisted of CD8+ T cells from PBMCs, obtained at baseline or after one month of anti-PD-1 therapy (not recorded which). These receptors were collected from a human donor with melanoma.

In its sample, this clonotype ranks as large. CDR3 amino acids: CSVGFSDRANTGELFF. The CDR3 DNA reads TGCAGCGTGGGATTTAGCGACAGAGCAAACACCGGGGAGCTGTTTTTT. The chain uses TRBV29-1 and TRBJ2-2; possibly TRBD1 or TRBD2 for D (5 bases each). Trimming cost V 6 bases and J 2 bases, with 19 bases left between them. Germline CDR1 and CDR2: SQVTM and ANQGSEA. This CDR3 is 16 amino acids long.

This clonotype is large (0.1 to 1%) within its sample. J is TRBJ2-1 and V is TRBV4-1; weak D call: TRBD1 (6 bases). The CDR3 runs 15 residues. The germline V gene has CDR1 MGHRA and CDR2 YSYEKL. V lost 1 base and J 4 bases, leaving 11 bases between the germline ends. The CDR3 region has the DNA TGCGCCAGCAGCCAAGCCAGGACAGAGTACAATGAGCAGTTCTTC. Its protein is CASSQARTEYNEQFF.

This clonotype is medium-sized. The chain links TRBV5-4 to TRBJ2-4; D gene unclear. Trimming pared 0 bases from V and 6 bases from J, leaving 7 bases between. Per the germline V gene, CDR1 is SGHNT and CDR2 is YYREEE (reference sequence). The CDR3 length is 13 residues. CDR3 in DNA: TGTGCCAGCAGCTTGGATAGTTCAAACATTCAGTACTTC. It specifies CASSLDSSNIQYF.

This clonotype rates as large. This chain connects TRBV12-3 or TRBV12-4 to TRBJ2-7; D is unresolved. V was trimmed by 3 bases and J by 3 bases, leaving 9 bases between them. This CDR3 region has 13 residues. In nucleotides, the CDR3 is TGTGCCAGCAGTTTGAATCCAGACTACGAGCAGTACTTC. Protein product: CASSLNPDYEQYF.

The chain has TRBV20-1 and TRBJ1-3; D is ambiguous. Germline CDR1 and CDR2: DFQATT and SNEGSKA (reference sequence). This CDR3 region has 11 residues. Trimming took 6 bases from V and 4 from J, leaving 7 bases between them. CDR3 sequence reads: CSALTGNTIYF. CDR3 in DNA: TGCAGTGCATTGACAGGAAACACCATATATTTT.

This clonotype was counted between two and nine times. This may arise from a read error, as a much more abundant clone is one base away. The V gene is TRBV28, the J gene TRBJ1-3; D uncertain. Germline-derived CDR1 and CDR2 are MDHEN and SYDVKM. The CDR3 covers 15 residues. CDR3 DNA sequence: TGTGCCAGCGGTTTTGACACCGCGTCTGGAAACACCATATATTTT. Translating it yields CASGFDTASGNTIYF.

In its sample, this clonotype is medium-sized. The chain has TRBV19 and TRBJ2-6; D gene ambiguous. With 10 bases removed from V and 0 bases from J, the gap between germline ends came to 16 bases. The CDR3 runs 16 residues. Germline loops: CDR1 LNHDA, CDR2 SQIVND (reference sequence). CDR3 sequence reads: CATAVAPSSGANVLTF. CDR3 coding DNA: TGTGCCACCGCTGTGGCACCTAGCTCTGGGGCCAACGTCCTGACTTTC.

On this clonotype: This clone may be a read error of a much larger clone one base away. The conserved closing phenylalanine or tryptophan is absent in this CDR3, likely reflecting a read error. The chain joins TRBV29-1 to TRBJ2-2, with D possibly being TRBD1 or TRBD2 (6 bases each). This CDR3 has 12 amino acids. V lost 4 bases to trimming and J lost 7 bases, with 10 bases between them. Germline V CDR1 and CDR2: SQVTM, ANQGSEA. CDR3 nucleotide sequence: TGCAGCGTTGTCGGGGGCGGCGGGGAGCTGTTTCTT. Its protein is CSVVGGGGELFL.

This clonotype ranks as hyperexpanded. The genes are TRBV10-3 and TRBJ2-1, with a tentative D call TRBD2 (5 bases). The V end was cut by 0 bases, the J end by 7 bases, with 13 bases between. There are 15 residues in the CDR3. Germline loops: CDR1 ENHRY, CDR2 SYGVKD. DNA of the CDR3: TGTGCCATCAGTGAGTCATACGGACTGATGAATGAGCAGTTCTTC. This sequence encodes CAISESYGLMNEQFF.

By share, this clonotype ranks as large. The CDR3 DNA reads as TGTGCCAGCAGCTTGGTGTTGCGGGAGATCGACGAGCAGTACTTC. Encoded protein: CASSLVLREIDEQYF. The J gene is TRBJ2-7, the V gene TRBV5-5; 7 nucleotides agree with TRBD2. Germline V lookup: CDR1 SGHKS, CDR2 YYEKEE (reference sequence). The CDR3 is 15 residues long. V lost 0 bases, J lost 5 bases, and 8 bases stayed unmatched.

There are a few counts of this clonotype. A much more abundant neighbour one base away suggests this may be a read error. For the CDR3, the DNA is TGCAGTGCTAGAGATAGCGGGATAGCAACCGACTCCTACGAGCAGTACTTC. Translation gives CSARDSGIATDSYEQYF. This chain links TRBV20-1 with TRBJ2-7; 8 bases are a match to TRBD2. Looked up from germline, CDR1 is DFQATT and CDR2 is SNEGSKA (reference sequence). The CDR3 spans 17 residues. Unmatched junction bases numbered 10, after V lost 0 bases and J lost 0 bases.

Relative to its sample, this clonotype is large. This chain's CDR3 is CASSKVFLGADTQYF. The CDR3 nucleotides read TGTGCCAGCAGCAAAGTGTTCCTGGGGGCAGATACGCAGTATTTT. The V and J genes are TRBV21-1 and TRBJ2-3; the table's D call, TRBD1, was not checked against the DNA. TRBV21-1 is a known pseudogene. CDR3 length: 15 residues.

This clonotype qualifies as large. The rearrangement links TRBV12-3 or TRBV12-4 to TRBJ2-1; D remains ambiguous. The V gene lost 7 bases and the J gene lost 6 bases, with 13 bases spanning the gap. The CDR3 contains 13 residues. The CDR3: CASTPGRLNEQFF. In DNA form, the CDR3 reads TGTGCCAGCACCCCGGGCCGACTCAATGAGCAGTTCTTC.

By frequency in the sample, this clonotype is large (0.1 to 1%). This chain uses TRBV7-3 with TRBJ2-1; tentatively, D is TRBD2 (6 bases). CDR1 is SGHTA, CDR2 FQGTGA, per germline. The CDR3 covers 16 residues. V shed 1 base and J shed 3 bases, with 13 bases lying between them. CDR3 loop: CASSLNGGAYYNEQFF. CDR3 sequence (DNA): TGTGCCAGCAGCTTAAACGGGGGAGCTTACTACAATGAGCAGTTCTTC.

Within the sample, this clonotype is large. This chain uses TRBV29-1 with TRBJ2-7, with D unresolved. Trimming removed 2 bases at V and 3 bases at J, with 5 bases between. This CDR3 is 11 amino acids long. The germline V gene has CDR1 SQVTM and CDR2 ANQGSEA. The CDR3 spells CSVETNYEQYF. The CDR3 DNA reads TGCAGCGTTGAAACAAACTACGAGCAGTACTTC.

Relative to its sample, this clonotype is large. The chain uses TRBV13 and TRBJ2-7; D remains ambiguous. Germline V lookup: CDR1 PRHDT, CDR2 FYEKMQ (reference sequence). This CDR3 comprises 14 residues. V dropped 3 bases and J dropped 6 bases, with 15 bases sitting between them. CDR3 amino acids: CASSFSLFAAEQYF. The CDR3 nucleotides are TGTGCCAGCAGCTTTAGCCTTTTCGCAGCCGAGCAGTACTTC.

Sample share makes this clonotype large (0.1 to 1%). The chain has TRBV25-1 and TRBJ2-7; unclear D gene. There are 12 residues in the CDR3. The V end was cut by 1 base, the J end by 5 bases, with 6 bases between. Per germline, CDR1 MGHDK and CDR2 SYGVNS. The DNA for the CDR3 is TGTGCCAGCAGTGAATTGATCCACGAGCAGTACTTC. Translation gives CASSELIHEQYF.